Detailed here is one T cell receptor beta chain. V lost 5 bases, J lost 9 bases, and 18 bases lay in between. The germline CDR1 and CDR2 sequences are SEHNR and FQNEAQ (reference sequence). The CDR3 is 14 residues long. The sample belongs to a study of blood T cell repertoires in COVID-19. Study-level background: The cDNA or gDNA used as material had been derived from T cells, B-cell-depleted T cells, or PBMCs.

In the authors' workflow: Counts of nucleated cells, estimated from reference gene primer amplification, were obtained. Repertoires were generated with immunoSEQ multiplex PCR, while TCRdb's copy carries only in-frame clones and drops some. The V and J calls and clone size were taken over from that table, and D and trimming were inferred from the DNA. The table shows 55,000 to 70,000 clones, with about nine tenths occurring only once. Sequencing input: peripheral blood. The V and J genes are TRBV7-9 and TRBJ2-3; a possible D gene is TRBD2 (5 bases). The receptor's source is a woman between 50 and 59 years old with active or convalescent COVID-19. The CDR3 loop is CASSREQQFLTQYF. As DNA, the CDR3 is TGTGCCAGCAGCCGGGAACAACAGTTTCTAACGCAGTATTTT.